The rows below give T cell receptor beta chains drawn from one sample of a study of response to subunit inactivated influenza vaccine. TCRdb called the RT-PCR reads again in MiXCR, with one record for every CDR3 protein. The sample contains roughly 160,000 distinct CDR3 sequences, approximately 11% of which appear only once. The sample in question was CD8+ T cells sorted from PBMCs, obtained roughly 24 months after vaccination. The receptors here all came from a man aged 50 to 69 who received an inactivated influenza vaccine. CDR3s include the opening cysteine and the closing phenylalanine or tryptophan. The D gene is left open where the match is weak. Clone sizes are given selectively: once, few, many, or a class where the clone is expanded.

J gene	clone size	V gene	D gene	CDR3 DNA	CDR3 protein
TRBJ2-7	-	TRBV12-3/TRBV12-4	TRBD1	TGTGCCAGCAGTGTGGGGACAGTTTCCTACGAGCAGTACTTC	CASSVGTVSYEQYF
TRBJ1-2	few	TRBV28	-	TGTGCCAGCAGTCTAGAAGACCCCATCTATGGCTACACCTTC	CASSLEDPIYGYTF
TRBJ1-1	few	TRBV29-1	-	TGCAGCGTTGATCAAGACCGCACTGAAGCTTTCTTT	CSVDQDRTEAFF
TRBJ2-5	-	TRBV27	TRBD1	TGTGCCAGCAGTTTCAACGGGGACAGCTGGGGAGAGACCCAGTACTTC	CASSFNGDSWGETQYF
TRBJ2-3	few	TRBV27	-	TGTGCCAGCAGTTTCGCCGGGGCCCCAGATACGCAGTATTTT	CASSFAGAPDTQYF
TRBJ2-5	few	TRBV19	-	TGTGCCAGTAGTGGGATGGCGGTGGAGACCCAGTACTTC	CASSGMAVETQYF
TRBJ2-1	few	TRBV7-9	TRBD2	TGTGCCAGCAGCCGATTCCTAGCGGAACAAGTAAATGAGCAGTTCTTC	CASSRFLAEQVNEQFF
TRBJ2-1	many	TRBV12-3/TRBV12-4	TRBD1	TGTGCCAGCAGGTATACAGGGGATGAGCAGTTCTTC	CASRYTGDEQFF
TRBJ1-2	-	TRBV7-9	-	TGTGCCAGCAGCTTAGGGGCAGGATACTATGGCTACACCTTC	CASSLGAGYYGYTF
TRBJ2-1	few	TRBV18	-	TGTGCCAGCTCACCCCCTCCGGGCAGATTGCCCTACAATGAGCAGTTCTTC	CASSPPPGRLPYNEQFF
TRBJ2-7	-	TRBV29-1	-	TGCAGCGCTCTAGACCACGCCGGGGACTACGAGCAGTACTTC	CSALDHAGDYEQYF
TRBJ2-7	-	TRBV30	TRBD2	TGTGCCTGGAGACTAGCGGGAGGACGCTACGAGCAGTACTTC	CAWRLAGGRYEQYF
TRBJ1-2	many	TRBV2	-	TGTGCCAGCAGTGAAACCACAGGTGACTATGGCTACACCTTC	CASSETTGDYGYTF
TRBJ1-1	few	TRBV30	-	TGTGCCTGGAGGTGGGGATCAGTCACTGAAGCTTTCTTT	CAWRWGSVTEAFF
TRBJ2-7	many	TRBV29-1	TRBD1	TGCAGCGTGGCCCGGGACAGTCCCTACGAGCAGTACTTC	CSVARDSPYEQYF
TRBJ2-2	few	TRBV24-1	-	TGTGCCACCAGTGATCCAGAGACCAACACCGGGGAGCTGTTTTTT	CATSDPETNTGELFF
TRBJ2-2	-	TRBV3-1	TRBD1	TGTGCCAGCAGTCAAGTCGAGACAGGGGACACCGGGGAGCTGTTTTTT	CASSQVETGDTGELFF
TRBJ2-7	-	TRBV15	TRBD1	TGTGCCACCAGCATGAACAGGGGGATATACTACGAGCAGTACTTC	CATSMNRGIYYEQYF
TRBJ2-3	few	TRBV10-3	TRBD2	TGTGCCATCAGTCTGGGACTAGCGGGGACAGATACGCAGTATTTT	CAISLGLAGTDTQYF
TRBJ2-1	-	TRBV4-3	TRBD2	TGCGCCAGGACTTGGGGTGGTGGCTGGACTAGCGGTTGCTCCGACAATGAGCAGTTCTTC	CARTWGGGWTSGCSDNEQFF
TRBJ2-7	many	TRBV15	-	TGTGCCACCAGCCGATACAGGGATGGGCCCATCTACGAGCAGTACTTC	CATSRYRDGPIYEQYF
TRBJ2-1	many	TRBV6-2/TRBV6-3	TRBD2	TGTGCCAGCAGTCCCCGCGAACTAGCGGAGCAGTTCTTC	CASSPRELAEQFF
TRBJ2-7	few	TRBV20-1	TRBD2	TGCAGTGCTAGTTGGTCTAGCGGGAATCTCGAGCAGTACTTC	CSASWSSGNLEQYF
TRBJ2-3	few	TRBV7-2	-	TGTGCCAGCAGCCTCTTGCCCCTGGATACGCAGTATTTT	CASSLLPLDTQYF
TRBJ2-1	few	TRBV20-1	TRBD2	TGCAGTGCTCTCATCGGACTAGCGTACTACAATGAGCAGTTCTTC	CSALIGLAYYNEQFF
TRBJ2-6	few	TRBV9	-	TGTGCCAGCAGCCACGACAGGCTAGCTGGGGCCAACGTCCTGACTTTC	CASSHDRLAGANVLTF
TRBJ2-1	-	TRBV7-9	-	TGTGCCAGCAGTCCCTTAGGTTATGAGCAGTTCTTC	CASSPLGYEQFF
TRBJ2-3	-	TRBV6-1	-	TGTGCCAGCAGTGGGGGACAACTCACAGATACGCAGTATTTT	CASSGGQLTDTQYF
TRBJ2-7	-	TRBV7-8	-	TGTGCCAGCACAGACAACTACGAGCAGTACTTC	CASTDNYEQYF
TRBJ1-1	many	TRBV4-1	-	TGCGCCAGCAGCCAAGGGAGGGGCATCTACACTGAAGCTTTCTTT	CASSQGRGIYTEAFF
TRBJ2-3	few	TRBV12-3/TRBV12-4	-	TGTGCCAGCAGCAGACAGACTAGCACAGATACGCAGTATTTT	CASSRQTSTDTQYF
TRBJ2-1	-	TRBV27	-	TGTGCCAGCAGTTCAGGGAACCCCCCCCTTGAGCAGTTCTTC	CASSSGNPPLEQFF
TRBJ2-7	many	TRBV28	TRBD1	TGTGCCAGCAGTTCGGACAGGGGTGACGAGCAGTACTTC	CASSSDRGDEQYF
TRBJ2-2	few	TRBV20-1	-	TGCAGTGCTAGAGAGAGGGGATCGAACACCGGGGAGCTGTTTTTT	CSARERGSNTGELFF
TRBJ2-4	-	TRBV28	TRBD2	TGTGCCAGCAGTTTTTTGTTTACGGGGGGGCCTATGGACTTC	CASSFLFTGGPMDF
TRBJ2-2	many	TRBV20-1	TRBD2	TGCAGTGCTAGAGATTATCGCAAGCGGGAGGGCCTAATCGGGGAGCTGTTTTTT	CSARDYRKREGLIGELFF
TRBJ1-6	many	TRBV4-3	-	TGCGCCAGCAGCCAAGCATGGGGGCAGGTGAATTCACCCCTCCACTTT	CASSQAWGQVNSPLHF
TRBJ2-2	few	TRBV2	TRBD2	TGTGCCAGCAGTCATAGCGGGGTGAACACCGGGGAGCTGTTTTTT	CASSHSGVNTGELFF
TRBJ1-5	-	TRBV12-3/TRBV12-4	TRBD1	TGTGCCAGCAGTTCCACAGGGGGCTTCAGCAATCAGCCCCAGCATTTT	CASSSTGGFSNQPQHF
TRBJ2-7	many	TRBV9	-	TGTGCCAGCAGCAGGGGGGGTTCCTACGAGCAGTACTTC	CASSRGGSYEQYF
TRBJ2-1	-	TRBV27	TRBD2	TGTGCCAGCAGTTTGACTAGCGGGGGGTGCAATGAGCAGTTCTTC	CASSLTSGGCNEQFF
TRBJ2-1	many	TRBV13	-	TGTGCCAGCAGCTTTTTGGAGTCCTACAATGAGCAGTTCTTC	CASSFLESYNEQFF
TRBJ1-6	few	TRBV4-1	TRBD1	TGCGCCAGCAGCCAAGAAGGACAGGGGTATTCACCCCTCCACTTT	CASSQEGQGYSPLHF
TRBJ2-3	-	TRBV3-1	TRBD2	TGTGCCAGCAGCCAACTAGCGGGAGCTTTCACAGATACGCAGTATTTT	CASSQLAGAFTDTQYF
TRBJ1-1	-	TRBV20-1	-	TGCAGTGCTAGAGATTATGGGCCTGAAGCTTTCTTT	CSARDYGPEAFF
TRBJ2-3	-	TRBV4-2	-	TGTGCCAGCAGCCAGGGGACGGGGGGCCTGGCTACAGATACGCAGTATTTT	CASSQGTGGLATDTQYF
TRBJ1-5	few	TRBV5-5	-	TGTGCCAGCAGCTTGGAGTCCCGGGGGCTTCAGCCCCAGCATTTT	CASSLESRGLQPQHF
TRBJ2-1	many	TRBV20-1	TRBD2	TGCAGTGCTAGTTACACTAGCGGCGTAAGCTCCTACAATGAGCAGTTCTTC	CSASYTSGVSSYNEQFF
TRBJ2-7	few	TRBV11-2	-	TGTGCCAGCAGCTTTTTTTGGGGGGACTACGAGCAGTACTTC	CASSFFWGDYEQYF
TRBJ2-7	-	TRBV11-2	TRBD2	TGTGCCAGCAGCCACGCGGGCGGGGGGGACGCCTACGAGCAGCACTTC	CASSHAGGGDAYEQHF
TRBJ1-1	-	TRBV4-1	-	TGCGCCAGCAGCCCTACGGAGATGAACACTGAAGCTTTCTTT	CASSPTEMNTEAFF
TRBJ1-2	many	TRBV6-1	TRBD1	TGTGCCAGCACCGAGACAGGGAAAGGTGGCTACACCTTC	CASTETGKGGYTF
TRBJ2-7	few	TRBV3-1	-	TGTGCCAGCAGCCAAATATCTGGGACCTACGAGCAGTACTTC	CASSQISGTYEQYF
TRBJ2-7	-	TRBV15	-	TGTGCCACCAGCTCAGGAGGGACGACGGAGCAGTACTTC	CATSSGGTTEQYF
TRBJ2-2	few	TRBV5-1	-	TGCGCCAGCAGCAGCAGCGGCGGCGGGGGGGAGCTGTTTTTT	CASSSSGGGGELFF